A single sample is the source of the 8 T cell receptor beta chains below, sequenced in a study of blood T cell repertoires in COVID-19 (dated by TCRdb to about 2020). Library generation was performed with the immunoSEQ multiplex PCR assay. TCRdb mirrors the immuneACCESS table, restricted to in-frame sequences. Some clones are absent from its copies; in checked studies, under half trace to an unresolved V gene, and the reason for the others is unknown. The sample table contains roughly 330,000 clones; only one count was recorded for 70% to 90% of them. Together, the top ten hold less than 6% of the sample. Material: PBMCs or T cells enriched from blood (not recorded which). The receptors were sampled from a woman between 25 and 40 years old who had recovered from COVID-19.

The rearrangement joins TRBV3-1 (or the pseudogene TRBV3-2) to TRBJ1-2; D gene uncertain. In germline, CDR1 is LGHDT, CDR2 YNNKEL (reference sequence). The V end lost 0 bases, the J end lost 8 bases, and 19 bases lay between the germline ends. CDR3 length: 16 amino acids. The chain's CDR3 is CASSQEIGSTYIGYTF. In nucleotides, the CDR3 is TGTGCCAGCAGCCAAGAAATAGGGAGCACCTACATCGGCTACACCTTC.

This clone was found a few times. CDR3 in DNA: TGTGCCAGCAGCAAGAACTACCAAGAGACCCAGTACTTC. It yields the protein CASSKNYQETQYF. This sequence joins TRBV9 and TRBJ2-5; D uncertain. Per the germline V gene, CDR1 is SGDLS and CDR2 is YYNGEE. V gave up 4 bases and J gave up 0 bases, with 7 bases separating them. The CDR3 is 13 residues long.

This chain joins TRBV5-5 and TRBJ1-2; 7 bases are shared with TRBD1. There are 12 residues in the CDR3. The V and J ends lost 4 bases and 7 bases, in that order; junction bases with no gene match: 4. Germline CDR1 is SGHKS and CDR2 is YYEKEE (reference sequence). Here the CDR3 DNA reads TGTGCCAGCAGCAGACAGGGAGCTGGCTACACCTTC. This gives the protein CASSRQGAGYTF.

The V call is TRBV6-5, the J call TRBJ1-2, with 12 bases aligning to TRBD1. The CDR3 contains 14 residues. Germline CDR1 and CDR2: MNHEY and SVGAGI. The ends lost 2 bases at V and 6 bases at J; junction bases unmatched: 1. As DNA, the CDR3 is TGTGCCAGCAGTTACGGGACAGGGGGCCATGGCTACACCTTC. Its protein product is CASSYGTGGHGYTF.

This chain joins TRBV11-2 and TRBJ1-1; D might be TRBD1 (6 bases). Per germline, CDR1 SGHAT and CDR2 FQNNGV. The CDR3 extends over 15 amino acids. Between the trimmed V and J ends, which lost 4 bases and 8 bases, there was a span of 20 bases. CDR3 amino acids: CASSYPGTKGKEAFF. As DNA, the CDR3 is TGTGCCAGCAGCTACCCCGGGACAAAGGGGAAGGAAGCTTTCTTT.

This chain links TRBV7-9 with TRBJ1-2, with TRBD1 matching over 9 bases. With 11 bases clipped from V and 8 bases from J, the junction kept 15 bases outside the gene matches. Germline values: CDR1 SEHNR, CDR2 FQNEAQ (reference sequence). This CDR3 spans 14 amino acids. In nucleotides, the CDR3 is TGTGCCGGAATACAGGGGGCCAGTCGTGGAGGCTACACCTTC. Translating it yields CAGIQGASRGGYTF. Variable domain in full (rest from reference TRBV7-9 and TRBJ1-2): DTGVSQNPRHKITKRGQNVTFRCDPISEHNRLYWYRQTLGQGPEFLTYFQNEAQLEKSRLLSDRFSAERPKGSFSTLEIQRTEQGDSAMYLCAGIQGASRGGYTFGSGTRLTVV.

The chain employs TRBV20-1 and TRBJ2-3; D not resolved. CDR1 and CDR2 (germline): DFQATT, SNEGSKA (reference sequence). The ends were cut back, 3 bases at V and 3 bases at J, with 7 bases in the middle. This CDR3 region has 12 residues. CDR3 bases: TGCAGTGCTAGTCTGGAGACAGATACGCAGTATTTT. Encoded protein: CSASLETDTQYF.

The chain uses TRBV5-6 and TRBJ2-5; no reliable D call. This CDR3 has 11 residues. Germline V lookup: CDR1 SGHDT, CDR2 YYEEEE. V was clipped by 2 bases and J by 5 bases, with 4 bases between them. CDR3 sequence (DNA): TGTGCCAGCAGCTTCAGGGAGACCCAGTACTTC. It specifies CASSFRETQYF.